This passage covers 29 T cell receptor beta chains from one sample sequenced in a study of control samples from healthy donors and cancer patients. Assay used: immunoSEQ multiplex PCR; TCRdb lists only in-frame clones, some missing. The table has approximately 160,000 clones, approximately 90% seen once. The sequenced sample consisted of blood. The source is a woman under 40 in good health.

The gene calls are TRBV19 and TRBJ1-1, with 7 bases aligning to TRBD1. The V segment lost 5 bases and the J segment 3 bases; nucleotides outside the gene matches: 6. Germline V gene data show CDR1 as LNHDA and CDR2 as SQIVND (reference sequence). This CDR3 contains 14 residues. The chain's CDR3 is CASSGQAGDTEAFF. The DNA for the CDR3 is TGTGCCAGTAGTGGACAGGCTGGGGACACTGAAGCTTTCTTT.

The V and J genes are TRBV19 and TRBJ1-5; D is possibly TRBD1 (6 bases). The CDR3 is 16 residues long. Trimming took 7 bases from V and 4 from J, leaving 20 bases between them. CDR1 LNHDA and CDR2 SQIVND come from the germline V gene (reference sequence). In DNA, the CDR3 is TGTGCCAGTACCTTTTCACAGGGTAGGGGAAATCAGCCCCAGCATTTT. As protein: CASTFSQGRGNQPQHF.

This chain links TRBV7-9 with TRBJ2-5, with 10 nucleotides matching TRBD2. CDR3 length: 16 amino acids. In germline, CDR1 is SEHNR, CDR2 FQNEAQ (reference sequence). V shed 5 bases, J shed 1 base, and the junction held 7 bases outside the gene matches. CDR3 bases: TGTGCCAGCAGCCCGCTAGCGGGAGTTAGCCAAGAGACCCAGTACTTC. Translating gives CASSPLAGVSQETQYF.

This chain connects TRBV6-5 to TRBJ2-3; 8 positions agree with TRBD2. The V gene's germline CDR1 is MNHEY and CDR2 SVGAGI. V shed 2 bases and J 6 bases; nucleotides not matched to a gene: 10. The CDR3 contains 16 residues. In DNA form, the CDR3 reads TGTGCCAGCAGTTACGGGATGCAGCGGGGGTCCGATACGCAGTATTTT. It encodes CASSYGMQRGSDTQYF.

J is TRBJ1-1 and V is TRBV3-1 (or the pseudogene TRBV3-2); D gene ambiguous. Trimming shortened V by 1 base and J by 0 bases, and 9 bases separated the two germline ends. CDR1 and CDR2 from the germline V gene are LGHDT and YNNKEL (reference sequence). The CDR3 is 15 amino acids. The CDR3 protein is CASSQAGSMNTEAFF. The CDR3 bases are TGTGCCAGCAGCCAAGCGGGCAGCATGAACACTGAAGCTTTCTTT.

The V gene is TRBV7-2, the J gene TRBJ2-7, with TRBD1 as a possible D gene (6 bases). Germline-derived CDR1 and CDR2 are SGHTA and FQGNSA. CDR3 length equals 14 residues. V dropped 2 bases and J dropped 3 bases, with 11 bases sitting between them. CDR3 DNA: TGTGCCAGCAGCTTATCTACAGGGAACTACGAGCAGTACTTC. This translates into CASSLSTGNYEQYF.

The chain joins TRBV19 to TRBJ1-5; 7 bases are a match to TRBD1. The trim removed 1 base at V and 0 bases at J, leaving 6 bases unmatched. The CDR3 runs 17 residues. Germline V gene sequence: CDR1 LNHDA, CDR2 SQIVND (reference sequence). In DNA form, the CDR3 reads TGTGCCAGTAGTATAGTTAGACAGGGCTATAGCAATCAGCCCCAGCATTTT. As protein: CASSIVRQGYSNQPQHF.

J is TRBJ2-1 and V is TRBV20-1; D is perhaps TRBD2 (5 bases). From germline, CDR1 is DFQATT and CDR2 SNEGSKA (reference sequence). V was pared by 3 bases and J by 8 bases, with 14 bases between. This CDR3 spans 13 amino acids. CDR3: CSASQAGRDEQFF. For the CDR3, the DNA is TGCAGTGCTAGTCAGGCTGGGCGGGATGAGCAGTTCTTC.

The rearrangement joins TRBV15 to TRBJ2-5; D gene unclear. Trimming took off 3 bases at V and 2 bases at J, with 16 bases between the two ends. Germline V gene lookup returns CDR1 LNHNV and CDR2 YYDKDF (reference sequence). CDR3 length equals 16 residues. The CDR3 region is CATSRSIWIGQETQYF. The CDR3, as DNA: TGTGCCACCAGCAGGTCGATCTGGATTGGTCAAGAGACCCAGTACTTC.

Comments on this clone: Germline and junction disagree at one end, which may indicate a read error. The J gene is TRBJ1-6, the V gene TRBV4-2, with 12 bases fitting TRBD1. CDR1 and CDR2 from the germline V gene are LGHNA and YNFKEQ. The CDR3 covers 18 residues. DNA for the CDR3: TGTGCCGGCAGCCAAGGGATGGGGGACAGGGGGCCTAATTCACCCCTCCACTTT. Protein sequence: CAGSQGMGDRGPNSPLHF.

This clone was counted a single time. This chain connects TRBV28 to TRBJ1-3, with no clear D. CDR1 MDHEN and CDR2 SYDVKM come from the germline V gene. V lost 2 bases and J 0 bases, leaving 5 bases between the germline ends. This CDR3 comprises 14 residues. The CDR3 DNA sequence: TGTGCCAGCAGTTTAGGCAGCTCTGGAAACACCATATATTTT. The encoded protein is CASSLGSSGNTIYF.

CDR3 in DNA: TGTGCCAGCAGCCCCAGGTTGGCAGAATCCCCCTACGAGCAGTACTTC. This sequence encodes CASSPRLAESPYEQYF. V is TRBV28 and J is TRBJ2-7; D is uncertain. Germline values: CDR1 MDHEN, CDR2 SYDVKM. The CDR3 is made up of 16 amino acids. Trimming took off 6 bases at V and 2 bases at J, with 20 bases between the two ends.

The chain combines TRBV19 with TRBJ2-7; tentatively, D is TRBD2 (6 bases). CDR1 is LNHDA and CDR2 is SQIVND in the germline V gene (reference sequence). V gave up 3 bases and J gave up 5 bases, with 14 bases separating them. The CDR3 spans 14 residues. The DNA of the CDR3 is TGTGCCAGTAGTATGGGACTTAGCGGCCACGAGCAGTACTTC. Protein product: CASSMGLSGHEQYF.

The chain is built from TRBV27 and TRBJ2-7, with TRBD1 matching over 8 bases. The CDR3 length is 14 residues. CDR1 is MNHEY and CDR2 is SMNVEV in the germline V gene (reference sequence). V gave up 3 bases and J gave up 3 bases; unmatched junction bases: 4. DNA for the CDR3: TGTGCCAGCAGTTTTGGGACAGGAAACTACGAGCAGTACTTC. Translating gives CASSFGTGNYEQYF.

This sequence joins TRBV4-1 and TRBJ2-1, with D maybe TRBD2 (6 bases). Germline values: CDR1 MGHRA, CDR2 YSYEKL. The CDR3 is made up of 17 amino acids. The V and J ends lost 1 base and 3 bases respectively, with 16 bases between them. The CDR3 sequence: CASSQVGLAEFYNEQFF. DNA for the CDR3: TGCGCCAGCAGCCAAGTGGGGTTAGCGGAATTCTACAATGAGCAGTTCTTC.

The V call is TRBV6-5, the J call TRBJ2-1; TRBD2 matches at 7 bases. With V trimmed by 7 bases and J by 2 bases, 2 bases remained unmatched. This CDR3 spans 13 amino acids. CDR1 and CDR2 from the germline V gene are MNHEY and SVGAGI. The CDR3 reads CASKGGAYNEQFF. DNA for the CDR3: TGTGCCAGCAAGGGAGGGGCCTACAATGAGCAGTTCTTC.

On this clone: Germline is not matched at one junction end, which may reflect a read error. The chain joins TRBV5-5 to TRBJ1-5, with D tentatively TRBD1 (6 bases). Germline values: CDR1 SGHKS, CDR2 YYEKEE (reference sequence). The CDR3 spans 17 residues. DNA of the CDR3: TGTGCCAGCAGCTCCCTACGAACAGGGCTGGCAAATCGGCCCCAGCATTTT. Residues: CASSSLRTGLANRPQHF.

The chain has TRBV19 and TRBJ1-1; D uncertain. The CDR3 contains 11 residues. Trimming removed 5 bases at V and 2 bases at J, with 3 bases between. Per germline, CDR1 LNHDA and CDR2 SQIVND (reference sequence). The CDR3 sequence is CASSDNTEAFF. CDR3 bases: TGTGCCAGTAGTGATAACACTGAAGCTTTCTTT.

The rearrangement joins TRBV15 to TRBJ2-4; D call uncertain. Per the germline V gene, CDR1 is LNHNV and CDR2 is YYDKDF (reference sequence). The CDR3 contains 14 residues. The V end lost 5 bases, the J end lost 0 bases, and 8 bases lay between the germline ends. The CDR3 region is CATSSELAKNIQYF. For the CDR3, the DNA is TGTGCCACCAGCTCGGAGCTAGCCAAAAACATTCAGTACTTC.

This clone was found once. The V gene is TRBV3-1 (or the pseudogene TRBV3-2), the J gene TRBJ2-4; D assignment may be TRBD1 or TRBD2 (5 bases each). This CDR3 region has 12 residues. The germline V gene has CDR1 LGHDT and CDR2 YNNKEL (reference sequence). The V end was cut by 2 bases, the J end by 11 bases, with 10 bases between. The CDR3 is CASSQPGRFQYF. The DNA for the CDR3 is TGTGCCAGCAGCCAACCGGGGCGCTTTCAGTACTTC.

As to this clone: Other nucleotide sequences in the sample specify the same CDR3. The V call is TRBV2, the J call TRBJ1-1; D gene ambiguous. The CDR3 runs to 11 residues. Trimming removed 8 bases from V and 1 base from J, with 5 bases in between. CDR1 and CDR2 from the germline V gene are SNHLY and FYNNEI. CDR3 region: CASSPNTEAFF. The CDR3, as DNA: TGTGCCAGCTCTCCGAACACTGAAGCTTTCTTT.

This chain uses TRBV2 with TRBJ2-3; 8 bases are a match to TRBD2. The germline CDR1 and CDR2 sequences are SNHLY and FYNNEI. This CDR3 comprises 14 residues. V shed 7 bases and J 0 bases; nucleotides not matched to a gene: 3. The CDR3 bases are TGTGCCAGCAAACTAGCGGTTAGCACAGATACGCAGTATTTT. It translates to CASKLAVSTDTQYF.

V usage is TRBV6-1 and J usage is TRBJ2-5; no definite D call. The CDR3 is 14 amino acids. Per the germline V gene, CDR1 is MNHNS and CDR2 is SASEGT. Trimming left V 3 bases short and J 5 bases short, with 13 bases between. CDR3: CASSEFSVRETQYF. Written as DNA, the CDR3 is TGTGCCAGCAGTGAGTTCTCGGTAAGGGAGACCCAGTACTTC.

This clone was detected only once. The V and J genes are TRBV7-8 and TRBJ2-7; 11 bases map to TRBD2. The length of the CDR3 is 16 residues. Germline trimming cut 3 bases from V and 3 bases from J; bases unmatched to any gene: 7. Germline CDR1 SGHVS, CDR2 FQNEAQ. Here the CDR3 reads CASSLLAGGVGYEQYF. The CDR3 bases are TGTGCCAGCAGCTTGCTAGCGGGAGGAGTAGGCTACGAGCAGTACTTC. Full variable domain (missing parts from reference TRBV7-8 and TRBJ2-7): GAGVSQSPRYKVAKRGQDVALRCDPISGHVSLFWYQQALGQGPEFLTYFQNEAQLDKSGLPSDRFFAERPEGSVSTLKIQRTQQEDSAVYLCASSLLAGGVGYEQYFGPGTRLTVT.

The rearrangement links TRBV27 to TRBJ2-3, with TRBD2 matching 8 bases. Germline lookup yields CDR1 MNHEY and CDR2 SMNVEV (reference sequence). The CDR3 runs 16 residues. V trimming: 6 bases; J trimming: 0 bases; junction bases outside the gene matches: 8. CDR3 in amino acids: CASSLGVAGSTDTQYF. The CDR3 DNA reads as TGTGCCAGCAGCCTCGGGGTAGCGGGAAGCACAGATACGCAGTATTTT.

This chain links TRBV28 with TRBJ2-7; no clear D gene. Germline-derived CDR1 and CDR2 are MDHEN and SYDVKM. The CDR3 has 17 residues. With 3 bases removed from V and 10 bases from J, the gap between germline ends came to 28 bases. The CDR3, as DNA: TGTGCCAGCAGTTTTGCCATATTGGCAGGCCCTCTAGGTCGCCAGTACTTC. It yields the protein CASSFAILAGPLGRQYF.

This clone has only a few counts. In the same sample, other DNA sequences code for this CDR3. Here the CDR3 reads CASSLGQMNTEAFF. CDR3 DNA: TGTGCCAGCAGCTTGGGACAGATGAACACTGAAGCTTTCTTT. V usage is TRBV7-9 and J usage is TRBJ1-1; TRBD1 matches 7 bases. V dropped 3 bases and J dropped 0; count of bases not matched to a gene: 1. The CDR3 runs to 14 residues. CDR1 is SEHNR, CDR2 FQNEAQ, per germline (reference sequence).

The chain has TRBV28 and TRBJ1-2, with D perhaps matching TRBD1 (5 bases). Germline CDR1 reads MDHEN; CDR2 reads SYDVKM. Trimming took off 6 bases at V and 7 bases at J, with 27 bases between the two ends. The CDR3 consists of 17 residues. The CDR3 loop reads CASRLWAAGGAISGYTF. The CDR3, as DNA: TGTGCCAGCAGGCTATGGGCGGCGGGGGGAGCGATTTCTGGCTACACCTTC.

This clone was counted a few times. The chain uses TRBV6-5 and TRBJ2-3; possible D gene TRBD2, 6 bases. V was shortened by 8 bases and J by 6 bases, with 21 bases between the two germline ends. The CDR3 is 15 amino acids. Germline assignment: CDR1 MNHEY and CDR2 SVGAGI. The CDR3 sequence is CASHEGAGGADTQYF. The CDR3 coding sequence is TGTGCCAGCCACGAAGGGGCCGGGGGAGCGGATACGCAGTATTTT.